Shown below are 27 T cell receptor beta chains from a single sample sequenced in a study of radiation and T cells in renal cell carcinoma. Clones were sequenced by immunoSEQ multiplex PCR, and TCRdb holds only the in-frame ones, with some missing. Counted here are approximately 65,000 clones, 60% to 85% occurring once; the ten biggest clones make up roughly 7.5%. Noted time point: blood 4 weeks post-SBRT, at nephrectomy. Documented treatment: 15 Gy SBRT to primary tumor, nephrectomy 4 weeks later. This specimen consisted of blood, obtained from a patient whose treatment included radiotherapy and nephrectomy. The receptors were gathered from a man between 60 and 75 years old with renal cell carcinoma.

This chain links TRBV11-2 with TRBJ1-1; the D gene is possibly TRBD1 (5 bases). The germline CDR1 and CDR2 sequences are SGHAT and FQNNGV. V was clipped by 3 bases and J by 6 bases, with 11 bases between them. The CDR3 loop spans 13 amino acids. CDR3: CASSLGEIAEAFF. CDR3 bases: TGTGCCAGCAGCTTGGGGGAGATAGCTGAAGCTTTCTTT.

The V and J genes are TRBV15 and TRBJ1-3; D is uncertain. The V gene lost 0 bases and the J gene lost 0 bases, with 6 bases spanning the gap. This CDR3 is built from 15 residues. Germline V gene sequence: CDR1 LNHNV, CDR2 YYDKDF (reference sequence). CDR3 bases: TGTGCCACCAGCAGAGATCAGACCTCTGGAAACACCATATATTTT. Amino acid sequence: CATSRDQTSGNTIYF.

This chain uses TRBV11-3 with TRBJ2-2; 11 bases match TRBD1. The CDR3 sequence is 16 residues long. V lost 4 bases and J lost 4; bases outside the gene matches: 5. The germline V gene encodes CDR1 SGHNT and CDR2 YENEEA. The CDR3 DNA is TGTGCCAGCAGCTCCCGGGACAGGGGGTTCACCGGGGAGCTGTTTTTT. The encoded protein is CASSSRDRGFTGELFF.

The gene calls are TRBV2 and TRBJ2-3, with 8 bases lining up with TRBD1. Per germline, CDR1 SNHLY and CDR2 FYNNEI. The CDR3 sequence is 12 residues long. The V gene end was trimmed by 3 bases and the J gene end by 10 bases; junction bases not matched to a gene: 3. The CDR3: CASSEDRVAQYF. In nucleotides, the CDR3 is TGTGCCAGCAGTGAGGACAGGGTGGCGCAGTATTTT.

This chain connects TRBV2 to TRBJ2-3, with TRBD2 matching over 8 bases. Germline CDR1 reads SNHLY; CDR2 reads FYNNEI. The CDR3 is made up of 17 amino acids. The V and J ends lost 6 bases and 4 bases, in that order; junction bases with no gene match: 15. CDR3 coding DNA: TGTGCCAGCAGAGACACAACTAGCGGAGGTGGGGCAGATACGCAGTATTTT. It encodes CASRDTTSGGGADTQYF. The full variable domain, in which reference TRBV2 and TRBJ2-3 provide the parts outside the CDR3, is EPEVTQTPSHQVTQMGQEVILRCVPISNHLYFYWYRQILGQKVEFLVSFYNNEISEKSEIFDDQFSVERPDGSNFTLKIRSTKLEDSAMYFCASRDTTSGGGADTQYFGPGTRLTVL.

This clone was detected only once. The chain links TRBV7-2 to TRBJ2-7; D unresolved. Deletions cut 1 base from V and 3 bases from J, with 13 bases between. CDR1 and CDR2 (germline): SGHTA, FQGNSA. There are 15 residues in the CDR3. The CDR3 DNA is TGTGCCAGCAGCTTAGGAGTTGGTTGGGGCTACGAGCAGTACTTC. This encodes CASSLGVGWGYEQYF. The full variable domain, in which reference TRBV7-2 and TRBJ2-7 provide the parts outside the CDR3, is GAGVSQSPSNKVTEKGKDVELRCDPISGHTALYWYRQSLGQGLEFLIYFQGNSAPDKSGLPSDRFSAERTGGSVSTLTIQRTQQEDSAVYLCASSLGVGWGYEQYFGPGTRLTVT.

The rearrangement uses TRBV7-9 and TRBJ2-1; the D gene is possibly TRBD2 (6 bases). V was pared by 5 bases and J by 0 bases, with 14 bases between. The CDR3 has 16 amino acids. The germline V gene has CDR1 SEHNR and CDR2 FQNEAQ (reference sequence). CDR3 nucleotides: TGTGCCAGCAGCCCCCGGGGCGGGGCCTCCTACAATGAGCAGTTCTTC. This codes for CASSPRGGASYNEQFF.

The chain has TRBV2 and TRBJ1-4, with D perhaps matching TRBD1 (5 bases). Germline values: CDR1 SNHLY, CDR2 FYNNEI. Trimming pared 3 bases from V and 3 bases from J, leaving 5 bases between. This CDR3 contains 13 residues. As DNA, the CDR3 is TGTGCCAGCAGTGAGGGGCCTAATGAAAAACTGTTTTTT. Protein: CASSEGPNEKLFF.

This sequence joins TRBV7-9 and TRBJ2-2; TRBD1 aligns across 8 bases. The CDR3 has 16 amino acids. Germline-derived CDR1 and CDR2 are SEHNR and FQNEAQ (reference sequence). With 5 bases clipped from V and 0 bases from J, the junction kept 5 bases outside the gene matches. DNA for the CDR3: TGTGCCAGCAGCCCACAGGGGGGCCCGAACACCGGGGAGCTGTTTTTT. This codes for CASSPQGGPNTGELFF.

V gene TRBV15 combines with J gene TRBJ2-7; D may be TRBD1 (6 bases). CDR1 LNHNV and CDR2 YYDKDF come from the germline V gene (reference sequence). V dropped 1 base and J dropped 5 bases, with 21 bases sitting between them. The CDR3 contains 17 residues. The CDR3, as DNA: TGTGCCACCAGCAGAGGTGGTTCGGACAGTGGAGTGAACGAGCAGTACGTC. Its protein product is CATSRGGSDSGVNEQYV.

CDR3 region: CASSIIGETGGNQPQHF. CDR3 DNA sequence: TGTGCCAGTAGTATTATCGGGGAAACAGGTGGCAATCAGCCCCAGCATTTT. V is TRBV19 and J is TRBJ1-5; D perhaps matches TRBD1 (5 bases). CDR1 is LNHDA, CDR2 SQIVND, per germline (reference sequence). This CDR3 contains 17 residues. V lost 3 bases and J lost 2, with 17 bases in between.

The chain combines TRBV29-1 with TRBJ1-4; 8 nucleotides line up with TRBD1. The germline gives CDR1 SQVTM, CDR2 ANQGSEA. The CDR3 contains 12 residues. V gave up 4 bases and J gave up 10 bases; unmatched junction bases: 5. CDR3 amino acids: CSVGWQGAKLFF. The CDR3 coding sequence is TGCAGCGTTGGCTGGCAGGGGGCAAAACTGTTTTTT. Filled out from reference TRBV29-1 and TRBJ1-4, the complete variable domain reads SAVISQKPSRDICQRGTSLTIQCQVDSQVTMMFWYRQQPGQSLTLIATANQGSEATYESGFVIDKFPISRPNLTFSTLTVSNMSPEDSSIYLCSVGWQGAKLFFGSGTQLSVL.

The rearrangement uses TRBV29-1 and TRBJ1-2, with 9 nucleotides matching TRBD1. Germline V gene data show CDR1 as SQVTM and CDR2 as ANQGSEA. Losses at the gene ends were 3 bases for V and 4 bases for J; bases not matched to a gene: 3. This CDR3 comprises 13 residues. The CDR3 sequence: CSVEDRGTYGYTF. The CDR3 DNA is TGCAGCGTTGAGGACAGGGGAACCTATGGCTACACCTTC. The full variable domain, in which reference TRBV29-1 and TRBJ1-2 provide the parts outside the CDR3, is SAVISQKPSRDICQRGTSLTIQCQVDSQVTMMFWYRQQPGQSLTLIATANQGSEATYESGFVIDKFPISRPNLTFSTLTVSNMSPEDSSIYLCSVEDRGTYGYTFGSGTRLTVV.

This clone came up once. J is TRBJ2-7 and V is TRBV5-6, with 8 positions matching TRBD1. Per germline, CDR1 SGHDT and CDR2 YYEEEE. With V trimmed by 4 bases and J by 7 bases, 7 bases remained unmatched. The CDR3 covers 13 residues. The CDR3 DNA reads TGTGCCAGCAGCCCTCCAGGGGGCCGGGAGCAGTACTTC. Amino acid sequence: CASSPPGGREQYF.

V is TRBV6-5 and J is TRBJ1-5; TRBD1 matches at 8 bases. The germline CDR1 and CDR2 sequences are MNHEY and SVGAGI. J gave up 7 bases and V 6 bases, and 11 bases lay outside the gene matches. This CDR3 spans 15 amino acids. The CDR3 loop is CASSRRGGQGQPQHF. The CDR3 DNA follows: TGTGCCAGCAGCCGACGTGGAGGACAGGGACAGCCCCAGCATTTT.

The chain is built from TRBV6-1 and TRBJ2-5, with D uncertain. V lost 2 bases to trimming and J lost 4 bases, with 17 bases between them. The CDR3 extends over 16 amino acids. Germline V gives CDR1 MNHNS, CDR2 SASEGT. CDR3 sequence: CASSEMAGPWGETQYF. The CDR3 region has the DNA TGTGCCAGCAGTGAAATGGCCGGGCCTTGGGGAGAGACCCAGTACTTC.

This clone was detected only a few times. CDR3 sequence (DNA): TGTGCCAGCAGCGTAGGGAACAGGGCGGTTTATGGCTACACCTTC. This encodes CASSVGNRAVYGYTF. The rearrangement uses TRBV9 and TRBJ1-2; TRBD1 is a possible D gene (6 bases). The germline V gene has CDR1 SGDLS and CDR2 YYNGEE. The CDR3 sequence is 15 residues long. The V gene lost 0 bases and the J gene lost 5 bases, with 14 bases spanning the gap.

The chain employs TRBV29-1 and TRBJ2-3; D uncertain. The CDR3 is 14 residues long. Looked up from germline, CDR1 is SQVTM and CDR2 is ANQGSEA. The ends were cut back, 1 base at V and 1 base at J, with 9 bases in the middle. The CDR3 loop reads CSVEGEGGTDTQYF. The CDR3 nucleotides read TGCAGCGTTGAAGGGGAAGGAGGCACAGATACGCAGTATTTT.

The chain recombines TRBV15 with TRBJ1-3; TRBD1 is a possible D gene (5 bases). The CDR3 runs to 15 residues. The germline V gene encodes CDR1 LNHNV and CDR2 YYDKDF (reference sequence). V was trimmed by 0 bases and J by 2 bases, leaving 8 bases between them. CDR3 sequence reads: CATSRDQGTGNTIYF. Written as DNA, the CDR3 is TGTGCCACCAGCAGAGATCAGGGAACTGGAAACACCATATATTTT.

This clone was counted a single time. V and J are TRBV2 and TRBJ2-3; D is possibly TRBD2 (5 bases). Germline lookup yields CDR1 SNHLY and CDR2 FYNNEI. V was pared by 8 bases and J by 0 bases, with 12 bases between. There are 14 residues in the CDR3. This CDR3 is CASGLLTSTDTQYF. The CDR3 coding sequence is TGTGCCAGCGGACTCCTTACTAGCACAGATACGCAGTATTTT.

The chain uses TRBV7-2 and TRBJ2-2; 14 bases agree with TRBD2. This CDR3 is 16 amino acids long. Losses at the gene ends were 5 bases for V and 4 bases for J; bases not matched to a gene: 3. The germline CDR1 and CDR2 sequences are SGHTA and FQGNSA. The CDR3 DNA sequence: TGTGCCAGCAGCACCGGACTAGCGGGGGGCACCGGGGAGCTGTTTTTT. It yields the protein CASSTGLAGGTGELFF.

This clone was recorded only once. This chain's CDR3 is CASPAGTGELFF. The CDR3 nucleotides read TGTGCCAGCCCCGCCGGGACCGGGGAGCTGTTTTTT. The V and J genes are TRBV7-2 and TRBJ2-2; D not resolved. Per the germline V gene, CDR1 is SGHTA and CDR2 is FQGNSA. The CDR3 contains 12 residues. Trimming removed 8 bases from V and 5 bases from J, with 9 bases in between.

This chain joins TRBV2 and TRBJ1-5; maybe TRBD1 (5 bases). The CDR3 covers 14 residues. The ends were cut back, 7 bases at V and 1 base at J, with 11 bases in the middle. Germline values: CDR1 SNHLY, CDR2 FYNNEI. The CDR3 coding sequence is TGTGCCAGCACCCTGGAGGGGAGCAATCAGCCCCAGCATTTT. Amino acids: CASTLEGSNQPQHF.

The CDR3 sequence: CASSLRREARDTQYF. For the CDR3, the DNA is TGTGCCAGCAGCCTCAGGCGGGAAGCCCGAGATACGCAGTATTTT. The rearrangement uses TRBV7-8 and TRBJ2-3; possible D gene TRBD2, 6 bases. Trimming took 5 bases from V and 5 from J, leaving 17 bases between them. CDR1 and CDR2 (germline): SGHVS, FQNEAQ. This CDR3 has 15 amino acids.

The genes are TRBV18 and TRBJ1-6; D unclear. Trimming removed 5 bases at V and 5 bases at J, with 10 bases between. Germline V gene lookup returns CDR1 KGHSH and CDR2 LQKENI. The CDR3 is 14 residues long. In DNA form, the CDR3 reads TGTGCCAGCTCAGTAGGACGGGATAATTCACCCCTCCACTTT. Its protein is CASSVGRDNSPLHF.

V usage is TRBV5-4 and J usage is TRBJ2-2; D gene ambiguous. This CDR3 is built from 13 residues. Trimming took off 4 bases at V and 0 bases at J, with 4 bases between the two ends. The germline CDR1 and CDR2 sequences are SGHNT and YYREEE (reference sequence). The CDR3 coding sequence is TGTGCCAGCAGCGTGACGAACACCGGGGAGCTGTTTTTT. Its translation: CASSVTNTGELFF.

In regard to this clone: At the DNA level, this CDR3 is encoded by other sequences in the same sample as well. CDR3 sequence (DNA): TGTGCCAGCAGTCTCCGGGACAGTAATCAGCCCCAGCATTTT. Its translation is CASSLRDSNQPQHF. The rearrangement uses TRBV27 and TRBJ1-5; TRBD1 agrees at 7 bases. This CDR3 contains 14 residues. Germline V lookup: CDR1 MNHEY, CDR2 SMNVEV (reference sequence). J gave up 4 bases and V 5 bases, and 5 bases lay outside the gene matches.